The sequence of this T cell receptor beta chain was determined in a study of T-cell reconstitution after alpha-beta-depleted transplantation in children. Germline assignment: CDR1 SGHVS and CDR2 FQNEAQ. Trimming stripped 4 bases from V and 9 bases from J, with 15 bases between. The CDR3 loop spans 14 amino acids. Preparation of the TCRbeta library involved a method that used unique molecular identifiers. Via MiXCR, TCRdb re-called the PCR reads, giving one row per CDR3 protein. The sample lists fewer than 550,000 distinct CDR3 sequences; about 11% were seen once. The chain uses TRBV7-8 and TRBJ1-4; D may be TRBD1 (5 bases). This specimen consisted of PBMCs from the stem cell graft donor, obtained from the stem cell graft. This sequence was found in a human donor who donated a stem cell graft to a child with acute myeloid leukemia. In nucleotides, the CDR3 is TGTGCCAGCAGCTCCCCTAGCTGGGGGAAAAAACTGTTTTTT. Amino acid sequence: CASSSPSWGKKLFF.